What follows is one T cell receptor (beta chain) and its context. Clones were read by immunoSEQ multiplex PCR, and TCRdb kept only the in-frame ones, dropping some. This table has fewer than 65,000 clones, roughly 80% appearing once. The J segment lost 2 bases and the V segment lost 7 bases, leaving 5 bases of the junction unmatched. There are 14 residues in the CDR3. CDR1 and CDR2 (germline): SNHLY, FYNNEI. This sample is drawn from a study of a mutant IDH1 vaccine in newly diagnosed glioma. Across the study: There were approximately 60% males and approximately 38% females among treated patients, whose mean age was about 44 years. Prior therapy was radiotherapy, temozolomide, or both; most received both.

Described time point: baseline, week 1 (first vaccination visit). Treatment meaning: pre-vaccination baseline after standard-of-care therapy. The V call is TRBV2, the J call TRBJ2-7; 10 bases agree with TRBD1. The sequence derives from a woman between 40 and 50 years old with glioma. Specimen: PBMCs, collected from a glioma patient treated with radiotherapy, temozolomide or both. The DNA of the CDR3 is TGTGCCAGCACCGGGACAGGGGAAACCTACGAGCAGTACTTC. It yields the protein CASTGTGETYEQYF.